These 6 T cell receptor beta chains were sequenced from one sample in a study of post-analysis software for immune sequencing data. The antigens for these receptors are not known. cDNA libraries for TCR beta contained unique molecular identifiers. In TCRdb, the PCR reads were re-called with MiXCR into one record per CDR3 protein. The data hold some 260,000 distinct CDR3 sequences, with approximately 34% observed a single time. Regarding the study as a whole: Controls showed lower frequencies than patients for roughly five TRBV segments, and TRBV5-6, TRBV5-1 and TRBV20-1 were among these.

What was sequenced was blood. All receptors come from a girl between 5 and 17 years old with multiple sclerosis.

This clonotype was counted many times. The chain joins TRBV6-1 to TRBJ2-1, with 8 bases fitting TRBD2. V shed 2 bases and J 8 bases; nucleotides not matched to a gene: 11. Germline V CDR1 and CDR2: MNHNS, SASEGT. The CDR3 is 16 residues long. As DNA, the CDR3 is TGTGCCAGCAGTGAACCTGGCGGGGGGTCTTCCGATGAGCAGTTCTTC. Protein product: CASSEPGGGSSDEQFF.

The chain recombines TRBV12-3 or TRBV12-4 with TRBJ2-1; a weak D match, TRBD2 (7 bases). The ends were cut back, 6 bases at V and 6 bases at J, with 12 bases in the middle. CDR3 length: 13 residues. CDR3 bases: TGTGCCAGCAGCCACGGGGGGCCCAATGAGCAGTTCTTC. Its protein product is CASSHGGPNEQFF.

The chain combines TRBV20-1 with TRBJ2-5; the D gene is possibly TRBD2 (6 bases). The CDR3 totals 19 residues. V was pared by 6 bases and J by 1 base, with 30 bases between. Germline V gene data show CDR1 as DFQATT and CDR2 as SNEGSKA (reference sequence). The CDR3 loop is CSAASSARRDSFLQETQYF. CDR3 nucleotide sequence: TGCAGTGCCGCTAGCTCGGCACGTAGGGACTCCTTCCTCCAAGAGACCCAGTACTTC.

V and J are TRBV10-2 and TRBJ2-4; D unclear. The J call may not be correct, given that the DNA end is closer to TRBJ2-7. The V gene's germline CDR1 is WSHSY and CDR2 SAAADI. The CDR3 runs 11 residues. This CDR3 is CASSEGVEQYF. In DNA, the CDR3 is TGCGCCAGCAGTGAGGGCGTCGAGCAGTACTTC.

In this sample, this clonotype turned up many times. The CDR3 here is CASSVDGTEGYGYTF. DNA of the CDR3: TGTGCCAGCAGCGTAGATGGGACGGAGGGCTATGGCTACACCTTC. V is TRBV9 and J is TRBJ1-2; D might be TRBD1 (5 bases). CDR3 length: 15 amino acids. V lost 0 bases, J lost 4 bases, and 13 bases lay in between. Germline CDR1 and CDR2: SGDLS and YYNGEE. Full variable domain (missing parts from reference TRBV9 and TRBJ1-2): DSGVTQTPKHLITATGQRVTLRCSPRSGDLSVYWYQQSLDQGLQFLIQYYNGEERAKGNILERFSAQQFPDLHSELNLSSLELGDSALYFCASSVDGTEGYGYTFGSGTRLTVV.

This clonotype was found many times. This chain uses TRBV15 with TRBJ2-3; D not certain. Germline-derived CDR1 and CDR2 are LNHNV and YYDKDF (reference sequence). Between the trimmed V and J ends, which lost 1 base and 1 base, there was a span of 9 bases. This CDR3 region has 15 residues. CDR3 DNA: TGTGCCACCAGCAGAGCCCCCCTAGGCACAGATACGCAGTATTTT. This translates into CATSRAPLGTDTQYF.